This T cell receptor (beta chain) emerged from a study of Graves' ophthalmopathy and Graves' hyperthyroidism. The sequenced template was RNA, covering the TCR beta CDR3 region. An initial RT-PCR round employing HTBI primers preceded a second-round multiplex PCR. MiXCR, run by TCRdb on the multiplex PCR reads, gives a single entry per CDR3 protein. This table has hundreds of thousands of distinct CDR3 sequences, 15% appearing once. This CDR3 contains 16 residues. The V gene's germline CDR1 is SGHRS and CDR2 YFSETQ. Unmatched junction bases numbered 10, after V lost 4 bases and J lost 5 bases. The sequencing sample was made of peripheral blood. This clonotype originated in a woman between 18 and 30 years old with stable Graves' hyperthyroidism. This chain uses TRBV5-1 with TRBJ2-5; 11 nucleotides agree with TRBD2. The CDR3 coding sequence is TGCGCCAGCAGCCTCCTAGCGGGGGGAATTGATGAGACCCAGTACTTC. As protein: CASSLLAGGIDETQYF.